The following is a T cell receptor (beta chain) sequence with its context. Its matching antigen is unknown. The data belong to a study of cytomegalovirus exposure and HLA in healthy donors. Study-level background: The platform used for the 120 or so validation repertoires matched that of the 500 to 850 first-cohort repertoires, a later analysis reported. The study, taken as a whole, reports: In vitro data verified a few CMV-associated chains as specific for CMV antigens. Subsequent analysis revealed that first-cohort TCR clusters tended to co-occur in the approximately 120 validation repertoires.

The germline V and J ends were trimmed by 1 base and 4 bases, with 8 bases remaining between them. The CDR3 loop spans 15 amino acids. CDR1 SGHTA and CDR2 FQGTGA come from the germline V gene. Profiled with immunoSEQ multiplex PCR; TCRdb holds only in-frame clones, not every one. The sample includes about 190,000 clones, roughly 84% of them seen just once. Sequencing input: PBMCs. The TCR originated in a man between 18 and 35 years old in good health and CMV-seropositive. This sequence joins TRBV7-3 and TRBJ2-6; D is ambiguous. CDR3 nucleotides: TGTGCCAGCAGCTTAAACGTGGCCGGGGCCAACGTCCTGACTTTC. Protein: CASSLNVAGANVLTF.